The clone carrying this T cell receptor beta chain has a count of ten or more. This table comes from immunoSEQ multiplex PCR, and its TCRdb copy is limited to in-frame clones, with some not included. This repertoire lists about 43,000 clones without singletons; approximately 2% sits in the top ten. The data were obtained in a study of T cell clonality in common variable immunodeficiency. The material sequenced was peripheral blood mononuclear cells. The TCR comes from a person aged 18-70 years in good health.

The DNA read from the CDR3 is TGCGCCAGCAGCTTCCAGTTTGGTGAG. Protein: CASSFQFGE. The full CDR3 protein is CASSFQFGEQFF. The chain uses TRBV5-1 and TRBJ2-1; the D is unclear. The CDR3 end lies 3 residues beyond the end of the read and is filled in from the germline J gene. The CDR3 is 12 residues long. V gave up 2 bases and J gave up 9 bases, with 9 bases separating them. The germline V gene encodes CDR1 SGHRS and CDR2 YFSETQ.